The T cell receptor (beta chain) under discussion was sequenced for a study of identical twins. The CDR3 loop spans 14 amino acids. V lost 0 bases and J lost 0, with 5 bases in between. CDR1 SGDLS and CDR2 YYNGEE come from the germline V gene. This clonotype was counted a few times. Antigen unknown. The study, taken as a whole, reports: Analyses of zero insertions could, in part, be confounded by invariant MAIT and iNKT cells. Out-of-frame alpha sequences shared by twins showed excess low generation probability. Out-of-frame beta sequences exhibited a weaker degree of excess twin sharing.

Template switching added a universal primer site, and cDNA bore unique molecular identifiers. From the 5' RACE reads, TCRdb called clonotypes with MiXCR, one entry per CDR3 protein. The table has under 300,000 distinct CDR3 sequences, 11% to 15% seen once; the top ten hold 8.8%. The origin of this receptor is a woman aged 18-35 years in good health. The chain links TRBV9 to TRBJ2-3; unclear D gene. The material sequenced was memory (CD45RO+) T cells sorted from blood. CDR3 DNA: TGTGCCAGCAGCGTAGATATCAGCACAGATACGCAGTATTTT. Translated, it gives CASSVDISTDTQYF.